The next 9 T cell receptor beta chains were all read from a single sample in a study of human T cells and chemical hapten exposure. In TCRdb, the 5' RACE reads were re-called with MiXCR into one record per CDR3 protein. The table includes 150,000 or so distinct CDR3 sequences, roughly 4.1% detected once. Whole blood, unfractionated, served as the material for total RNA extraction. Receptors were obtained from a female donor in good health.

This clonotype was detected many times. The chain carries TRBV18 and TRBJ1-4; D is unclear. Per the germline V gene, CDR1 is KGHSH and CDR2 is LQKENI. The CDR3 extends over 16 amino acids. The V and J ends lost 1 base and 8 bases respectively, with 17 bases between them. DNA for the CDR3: TGTGCCAGCTCACCACAGGTCGCCGCCATGGGGGAAAAACTGTTTTTT. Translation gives CASSPQVAAMGEKLFF.

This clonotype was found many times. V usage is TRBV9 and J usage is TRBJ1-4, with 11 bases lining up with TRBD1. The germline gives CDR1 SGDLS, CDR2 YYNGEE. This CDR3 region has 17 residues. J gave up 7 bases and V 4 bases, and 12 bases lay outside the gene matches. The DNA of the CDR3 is TGTGCCAGCAGCCCATTTGGACAGGGGGCAGGAGGTGAAAAACTGTTTTTT. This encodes CASSPFGQGAGGEKLFF. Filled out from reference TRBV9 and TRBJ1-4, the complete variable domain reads DSGVTQTPKHLITATGQRVTLRCSPRSGDLSVYWYQQSLDQGLQFLIQYYNGEERAKGNILERFSAQQFPDLHSELNLSSLELGDSALYFCASSPFGQGAGGEKLFFGSGTQLSVL.

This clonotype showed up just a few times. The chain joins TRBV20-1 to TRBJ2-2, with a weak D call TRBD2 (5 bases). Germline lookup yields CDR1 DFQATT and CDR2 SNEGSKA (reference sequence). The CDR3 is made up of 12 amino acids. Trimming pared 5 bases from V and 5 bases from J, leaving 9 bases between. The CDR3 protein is CSAETGTGELFF. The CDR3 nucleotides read TGCAGTGCTGAGACGGGGACCGGGGAGCTGTTTTTT.

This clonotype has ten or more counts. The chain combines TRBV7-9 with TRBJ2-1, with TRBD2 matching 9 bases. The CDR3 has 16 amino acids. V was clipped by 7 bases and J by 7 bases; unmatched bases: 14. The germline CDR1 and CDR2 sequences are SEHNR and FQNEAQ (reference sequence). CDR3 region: CASMLKVGGGANEQFF. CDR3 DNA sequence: TGTGCCAGCATGTTAAAGGTTGGCGGGGGGGCGAATGAGCAGTTCTTC.

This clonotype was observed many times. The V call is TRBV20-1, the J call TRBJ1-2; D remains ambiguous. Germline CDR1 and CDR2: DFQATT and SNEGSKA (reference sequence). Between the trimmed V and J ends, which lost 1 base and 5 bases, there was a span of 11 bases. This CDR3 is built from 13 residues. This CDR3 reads CSARASKVYGYTF. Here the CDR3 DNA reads TGCAGTGCTAGAGCGTCTAAGGTGTATGGCTACACCTTC.

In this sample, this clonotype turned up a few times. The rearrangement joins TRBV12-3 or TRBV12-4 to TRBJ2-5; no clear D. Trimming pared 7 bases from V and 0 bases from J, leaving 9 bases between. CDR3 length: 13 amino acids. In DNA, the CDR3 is TGTGCCAGCAAAGCCGGGTACCAAGAGACCCAGTACTTC. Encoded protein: CASKAGYQETQYF.

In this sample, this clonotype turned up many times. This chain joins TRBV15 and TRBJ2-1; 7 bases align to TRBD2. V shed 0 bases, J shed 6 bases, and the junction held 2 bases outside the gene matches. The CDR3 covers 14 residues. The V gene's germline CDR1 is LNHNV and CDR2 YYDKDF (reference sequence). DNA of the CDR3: TGTGCCACCAGCAGAGAGGGGGGGGGCAATGAGCAGTTCTTC. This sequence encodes CATSREGGGNEQFF.

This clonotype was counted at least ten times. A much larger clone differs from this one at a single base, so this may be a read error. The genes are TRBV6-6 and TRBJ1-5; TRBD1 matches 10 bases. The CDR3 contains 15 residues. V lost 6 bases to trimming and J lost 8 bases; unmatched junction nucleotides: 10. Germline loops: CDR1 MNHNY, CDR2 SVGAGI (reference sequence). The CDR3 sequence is CASRRDRGRLEPQHF. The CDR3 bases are TGTGCCAGCAGACGAGACAGGGGGCGGTTGGAGCCCCAGCATTTT.

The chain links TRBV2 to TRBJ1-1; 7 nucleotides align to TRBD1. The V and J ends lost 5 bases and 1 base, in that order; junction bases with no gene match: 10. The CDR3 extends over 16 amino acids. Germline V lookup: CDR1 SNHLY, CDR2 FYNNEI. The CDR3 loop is CASSPLKTGQNTEAFF. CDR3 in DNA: TGTGCCAGCAGTCCCCTTAAGACAGGGCAGAACACTGAAGCTTTCTTT.